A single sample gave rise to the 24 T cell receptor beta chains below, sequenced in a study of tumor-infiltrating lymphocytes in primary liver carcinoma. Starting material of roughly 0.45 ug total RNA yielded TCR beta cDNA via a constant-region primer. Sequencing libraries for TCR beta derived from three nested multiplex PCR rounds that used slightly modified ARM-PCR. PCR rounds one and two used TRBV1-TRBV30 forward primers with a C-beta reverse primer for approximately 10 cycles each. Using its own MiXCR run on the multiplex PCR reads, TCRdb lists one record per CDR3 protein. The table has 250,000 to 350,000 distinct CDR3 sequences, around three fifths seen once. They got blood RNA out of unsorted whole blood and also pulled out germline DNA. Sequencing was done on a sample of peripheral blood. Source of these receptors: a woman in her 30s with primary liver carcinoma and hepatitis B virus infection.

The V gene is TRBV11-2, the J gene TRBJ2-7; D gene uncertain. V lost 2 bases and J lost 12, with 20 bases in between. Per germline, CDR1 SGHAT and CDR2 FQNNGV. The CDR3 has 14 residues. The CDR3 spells CASSLNSWGGKLYF. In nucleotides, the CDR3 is TGTGCCAGCAGCTTAAACTCTTGGGGTGGGAAGCTGTACTTC.

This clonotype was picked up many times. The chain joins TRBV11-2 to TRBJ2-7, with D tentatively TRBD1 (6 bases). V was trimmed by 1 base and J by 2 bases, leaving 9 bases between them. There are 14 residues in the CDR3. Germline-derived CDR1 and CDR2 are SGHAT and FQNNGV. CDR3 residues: CASSLVTGPYEQYF. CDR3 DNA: TGTGCCAGCAGCTTAGTAACAGGGCCCTACGAGCAGTACTTC.

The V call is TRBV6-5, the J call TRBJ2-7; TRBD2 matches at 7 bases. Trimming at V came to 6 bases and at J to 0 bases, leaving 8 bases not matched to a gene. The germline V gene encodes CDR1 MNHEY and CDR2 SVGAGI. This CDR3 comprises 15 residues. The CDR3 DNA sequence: TGTGCCAGCAGGAGACTAGCTGCCGTCTCCTACGAGCAGTACGTC. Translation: CASRRLAAVSYEQYV.

Written as DNA, the CDR3 is TGCGCCAGCAGCCACGCTCGGGGGTACGAGCAGTACTTC. Its translation: CASSHARGYEQYF. The chain joins TRBV4-1 to TRBJ2-7; D is possibly TRBD2 (6 bases). The CDR3 spans 13 residues. Germline values: CDR1 MGHRA, CDR2 YSYEKL. Trimming took off 3 bases at V and 4 bases at J, with 10 bases between the two ends.

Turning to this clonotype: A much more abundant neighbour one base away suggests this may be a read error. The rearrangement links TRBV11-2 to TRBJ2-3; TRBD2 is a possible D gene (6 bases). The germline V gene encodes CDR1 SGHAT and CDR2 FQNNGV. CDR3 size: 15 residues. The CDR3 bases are TGTGTCAGCAGACTCAGCGGGTACAGCACAGATACGCAGTATTTT. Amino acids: CVSRLSGYSTDTQYF.

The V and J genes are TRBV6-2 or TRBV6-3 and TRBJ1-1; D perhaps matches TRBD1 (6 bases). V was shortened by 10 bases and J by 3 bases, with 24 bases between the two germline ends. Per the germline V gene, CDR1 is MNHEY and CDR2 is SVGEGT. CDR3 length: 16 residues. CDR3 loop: CATRPYLTGRDTEAFF. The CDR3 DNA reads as TGTGCCACCCGACCATATTTGACAGGTCGAGACACTGAAGCTTTCTTT.

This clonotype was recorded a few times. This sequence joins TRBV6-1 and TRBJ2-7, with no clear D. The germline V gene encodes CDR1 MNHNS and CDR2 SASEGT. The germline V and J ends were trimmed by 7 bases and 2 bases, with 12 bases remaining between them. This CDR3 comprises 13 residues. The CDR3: CASKFAATYEQYF. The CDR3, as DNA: TGTGCCAGCAAGTTTGCAGCCACCTACGAGCAGTACTTC.

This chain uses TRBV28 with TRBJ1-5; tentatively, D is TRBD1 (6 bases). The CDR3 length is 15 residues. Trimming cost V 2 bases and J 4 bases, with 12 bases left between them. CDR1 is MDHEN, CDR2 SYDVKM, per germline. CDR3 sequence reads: CASSLTGAFNQPQHF. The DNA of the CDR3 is TGTGCCAGCAGTTTAACGGGGGCTTTTAATCAGCCCCAGCATTTT.

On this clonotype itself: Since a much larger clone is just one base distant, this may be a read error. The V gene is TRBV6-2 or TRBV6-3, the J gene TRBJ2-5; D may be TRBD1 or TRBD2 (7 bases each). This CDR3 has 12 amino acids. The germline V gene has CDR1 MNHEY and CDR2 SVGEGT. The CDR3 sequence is CGSGDSQETQYF. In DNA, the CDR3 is TGTGGCAGCGGGGACAGTCAAGAGACCCAGTACTTC.

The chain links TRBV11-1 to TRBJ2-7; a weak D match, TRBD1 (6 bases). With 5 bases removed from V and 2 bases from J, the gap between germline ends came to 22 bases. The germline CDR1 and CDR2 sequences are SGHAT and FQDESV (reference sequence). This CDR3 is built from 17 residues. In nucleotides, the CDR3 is TGTGCCAGCAGCCGCTGTTTTACAGGGACCCCGACCTACGAGCAGTACTTC. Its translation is CASSRCFTGTPTYEQYF. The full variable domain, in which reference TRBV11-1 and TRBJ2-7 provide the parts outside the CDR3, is EAEVAQSPRYKITEKSQAVAFWCDPISGHATLYWYRQILGQGPELLVQFQDESVVDDSQLPKDRFSAERLKGVDSTLKIQPAELGDSAMYLCASSRCFTGTPTYEQYFGPGTRLTVT.

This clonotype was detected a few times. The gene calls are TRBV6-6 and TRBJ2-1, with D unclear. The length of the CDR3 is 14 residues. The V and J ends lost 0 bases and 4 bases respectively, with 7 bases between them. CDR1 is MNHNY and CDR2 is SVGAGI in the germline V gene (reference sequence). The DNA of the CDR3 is TGTGCCAGCAGTTACTCGACACTGTACAATGAGCAGTTCTTC. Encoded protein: CASSYSTLYNEQFF.

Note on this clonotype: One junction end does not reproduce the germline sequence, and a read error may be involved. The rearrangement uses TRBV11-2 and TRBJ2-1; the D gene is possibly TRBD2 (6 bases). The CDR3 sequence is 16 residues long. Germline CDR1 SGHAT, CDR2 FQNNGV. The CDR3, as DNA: TGTGCCAGTAGCTTAGATGGCACAGCGGGTTACAATGAGCAGTTCTTC. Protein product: CASSLDGTAGYNEQFF.

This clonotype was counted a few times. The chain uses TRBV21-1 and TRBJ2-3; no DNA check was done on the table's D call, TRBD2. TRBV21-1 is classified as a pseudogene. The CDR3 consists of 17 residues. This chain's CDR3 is CASSPKPTSGSVDTQYF. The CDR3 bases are TGTGCCAGCAGCCCCAAGCCGACTAGCGGGAGTGTAGATACGCAGTATTTT.

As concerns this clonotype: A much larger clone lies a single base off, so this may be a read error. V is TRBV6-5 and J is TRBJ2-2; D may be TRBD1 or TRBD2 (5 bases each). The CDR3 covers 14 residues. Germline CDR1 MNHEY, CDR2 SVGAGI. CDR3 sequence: CASKGTANSGELFF. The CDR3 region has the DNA TGTGCCAGCAAGGGGACGGCGAACTCCGGGGAGCTGTTTTTT.

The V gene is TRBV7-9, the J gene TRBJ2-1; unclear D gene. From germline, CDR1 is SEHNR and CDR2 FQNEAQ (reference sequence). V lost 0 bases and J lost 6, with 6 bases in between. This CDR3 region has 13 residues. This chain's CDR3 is CASSLAGTNEQFF. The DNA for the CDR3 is TGTGCCAGCAGCTTAGCCGGAACCAATGAGCAGTTCTTC.

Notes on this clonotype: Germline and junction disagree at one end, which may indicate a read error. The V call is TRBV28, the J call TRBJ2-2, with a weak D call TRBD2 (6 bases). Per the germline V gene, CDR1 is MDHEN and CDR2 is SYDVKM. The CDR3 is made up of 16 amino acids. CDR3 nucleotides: TGTGCCAGCAGTGCCAACCGCGGGACCCCCCTCGGGGGGCTGTTTTTT. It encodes CASSANRGTPLGGLFF.

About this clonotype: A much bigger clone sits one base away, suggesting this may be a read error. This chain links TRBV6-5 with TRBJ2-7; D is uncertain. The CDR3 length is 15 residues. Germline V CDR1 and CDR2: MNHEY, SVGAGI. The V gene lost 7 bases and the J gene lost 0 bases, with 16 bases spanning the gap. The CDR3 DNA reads TGTGCCAGCACCTCGCGGCGGCCATACTCCTACGAGCAGTACTTC. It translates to CASTSRRPYSYEQYF.

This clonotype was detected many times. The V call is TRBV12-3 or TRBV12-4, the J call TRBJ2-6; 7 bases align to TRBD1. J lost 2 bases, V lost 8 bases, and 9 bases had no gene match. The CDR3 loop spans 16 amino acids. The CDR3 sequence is CASGRNRGTGANVLTF. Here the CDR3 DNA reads TGTGCCAGCGGTCGTAACAGGGGCACTGGGGCCAACGTCCTGACTTTC.

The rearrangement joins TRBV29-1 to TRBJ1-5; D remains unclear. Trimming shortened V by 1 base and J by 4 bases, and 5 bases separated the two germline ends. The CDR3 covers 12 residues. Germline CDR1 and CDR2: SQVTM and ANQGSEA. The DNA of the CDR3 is TGCAGCGTTGAAGCACCGAATCAGCCCCAGCATTTT. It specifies CSVEAPNQPQHF.

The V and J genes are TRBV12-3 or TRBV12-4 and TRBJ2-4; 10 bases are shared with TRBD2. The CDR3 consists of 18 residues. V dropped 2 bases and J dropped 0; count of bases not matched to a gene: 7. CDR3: CASSLSSGRSLAKNIQYF. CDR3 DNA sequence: TGTGCCAGCAGTTTATCTAGCGGGAGATCATTAGCCAAAAACATTCAGTACTTC.

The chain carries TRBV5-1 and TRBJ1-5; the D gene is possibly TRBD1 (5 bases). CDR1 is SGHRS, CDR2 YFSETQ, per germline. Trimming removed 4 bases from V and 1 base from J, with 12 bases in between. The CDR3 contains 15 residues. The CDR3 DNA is TGCGCCAGCAGCGAGGGGACGGAGAGCAATCAGCCCCAGCATTTT. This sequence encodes CASSEGTESNQPQHF.

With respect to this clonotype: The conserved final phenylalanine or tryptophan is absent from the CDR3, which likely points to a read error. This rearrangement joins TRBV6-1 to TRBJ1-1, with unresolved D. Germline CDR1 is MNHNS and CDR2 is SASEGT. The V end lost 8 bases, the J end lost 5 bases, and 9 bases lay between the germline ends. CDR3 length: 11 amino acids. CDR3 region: CASSGNTEAFY. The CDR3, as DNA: TGTGCCAGCTCCGGGAATACTGAAGCTTTCTAT.

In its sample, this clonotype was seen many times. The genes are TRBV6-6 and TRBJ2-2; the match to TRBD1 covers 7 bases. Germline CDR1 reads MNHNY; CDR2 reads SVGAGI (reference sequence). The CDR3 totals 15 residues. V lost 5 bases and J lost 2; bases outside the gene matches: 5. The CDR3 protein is CASSQRGPNTGELFF. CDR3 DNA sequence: TGTGCCAGCAGTCAAAGGGGGCCCAACACCGGGGAGCTGTTTTTT.

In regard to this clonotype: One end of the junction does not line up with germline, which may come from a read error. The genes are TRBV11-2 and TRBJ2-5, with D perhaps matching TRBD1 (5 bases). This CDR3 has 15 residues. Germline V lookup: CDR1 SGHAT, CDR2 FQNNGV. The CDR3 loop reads CTSSLDRPGQETQYF. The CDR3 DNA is TGTACCAGCAGCTTAGATCGGCCAGGGCAAGAGACCCAGTACTTT.